What follows is one TCR beta chain and its context. Its specificity is unknown. The V gene lost 0 bases and the J gene lost 1 base, with 13 bases spanning the gap. This CDR3 spans 16 amino acids. Germline CDR1 reads SGHNT; CDR2 reads YENEEA. Repertoires were generated with immunoSEQ multiplex PCR, while TCRdb's copy carries only in-frame clones and drops some. The data contain roughly 15,000 clones, approximately 85% of them seen just once; the ten biggest clones take up approximately 26%. This specimen belongs to a study of T cells in localized non-small cell lung cancer. The study's findings and limits: The greatest T cell clonality was found in uninvolved adjacent lung (higher than in tumor).

The sequence was collected from a female donor at least 60 years old with stage I squamous cell lung carcinoma. The sample in question was peripheral blood, obtained before any cancer treatment. V and J are TRBV11-3 and TRBJ2-7; a possible D gene is TRBD1 (5 bases). The CDR3 reads CASSLEGQGESYEQYF. CDR3 nucleotides: TGTGCCAGCAGCTTAGAAGGTCAGGGCGAGTCCTACGAGCAGTACTTC. The variable domain in full, with the rest retrieved from reference TRBV11-3 and TRBJ2-7, is EAGVVQSPRYKIIEKKQPVAFWCNPISGHNTLYWYLQNLGQGPELLIRYENEEAVDDSQLPKDRFSAERLKGVDSTLKIQPAELGDSAVYLCASSLEGQGESYEQYFGPGTRLTVT.